Each of the 13 T cell receptor beta chains below was sequenced from the same sample in a study of T cell responses to AZD1222 COVID-19 vaccine. Libraries were prepared by immunoSEQ multiplex PCR; TCRdb keeps only in-frame clonotypes and omits some of them. The table records approximately 68,000 clones, about 91% of them present only once. The sample was peripheral blood, taken on day 0 of AZD1222 vaccination. These receptors were taken from an adult in good health.

The chain combines TRBV7-9 with TRBJ2-7, with D perhaps matching TRBD1 (7 bases). Germline values: CDR1 SEHNR, CDR2 FQNEAQ (reference sequence). V was clipped by 1 base and J by 4 bases, with 14 bases between them. The length of the CDR3 is 15 residues. The CDR3 nucleotides read TGTGCCAGCAGCTTAGATGCAGGGGGAGGTTACGAGCAGTACTTC. Protein sequence: CASSLDAGGGYEQYF.

The chain uses TRBV4-1 and TRBJ2-1; either TRBD1 or TRBD2 may fit D (5 bases each). V lost 1 base, J lost 9 bases, and 25 bases lay in between. This CDR3 has 18 residues. From germline, CDR1 is MGHRA and CDR2 YSYEKL. The CDR3 DNA reads TGCGCCAGCAGCCAAGTGTCCCGCATCATGGGGCGTGAGGGTGAGCAGTTCTTC. Its translation: CASSQVSRIMGREGEQFF.

The chain uses TRBV5-1 and TRBJ1-2; tentatively, D is TRBD1 (5 bases). Germline V gene data show CDR1 as SGHRS and CDR2 as YFSETQ. The CDR3 is 13 residues long. V was pared by 5 bases and J by 10 bases, with 18 bases between. The CDR3 sequence: CASSRGQRAHYTF. CDR3 in DNA: TGCGCCAGCAGTCGGGGCCAACGAGCTCACTACACCTTC.

The rearrangement joins TRBV28 to TRBJ2-2, with 10 positions matching TRBD2. The CDR3 is 15 residues long. Germline CDR1 MDHEN, CDR2 SYDVKM. V was clipped by 5 bases and J by 3 bases; unmatched bases: 3. CDR3 nucleotide sequence: TGTGCCAGCAGTACCGGGACTAGCGACACCGGGGAGCTGTTTTTT. It yields the protein CASSTGTSDTGELFF.

This clone showed up just once. This chain connects TRBV3-1 (or the pseudogene TRBV3-2) to TRBJ2-7, with D unresolved. V dropped 0 bases and J dropped 7 bases, with 19 bases sitting between them. Germline assignment: CDR1 LGHDT and CDR2 YNNKEL (reference sequence). The CDR3 has 16 amino acids. CDR3 in DNA: TGTGCCAGCAGCCAAGATATTGAACTCCATTTGGGGGAGCAGTACTTC. Translation: CASSQDIELHLGEQYF.

The chain links TRBV7-7 to TRBJ2-1, with 15 bases fitting TRBD2. Germline V gene lookup returns CDR1 SSHAT and CDR2 FNYEAQ (reference sequence). The CDR3 is 16 residues long. After removal of 2 bases from V and 5 bases from J, the junction contained 1 base not matched to a gene. The CDR3 here is CASSLRTSGRDNEQFF. CDR3 sequence (DNA): TGTGCCAGCAGCTTAAGGACTAGCGGGAGGGACAATGAGCAGTTCTTC.

The rearrangement links TRBV9 to TRBJ2-1; 9 positions match TRBD2. Germline V gene sequence: CDR1 SGDLS, CDR2 YYNGEE. This CDR3 has 15 residues. V lost 0 bases to trimming and J lost 7 bases; unmatched junction nucleotides: 5. The CDR3, as DNA: TGTGCCAGCAGCGTAGCCAGCGGGGGGCTAAATGAGCAGTTCTTC. It encodes CASSVASGGLNEQFF.

This chain connects TRBV18 to TRBJ2-1; no clear D. Trimming removed 5 bases from V and 0 bases from J, with 11 bases in between. The CDR3 covers 15 residues. Germline V gene sequence: CDR1 KGHSH, CDR2 LQKENI. The CDR3 nucleotides read TGTGCCAGCTCATCGACCGCCAGCTCCTACAATGAGCAGTTCTTC. As protein: CASSSTASSYNEQFF.

The V gene is TRBV2, the J gene TRBJ1-5; TRBD1 matches 7 bases. The V and J ends lost 7 bases and 3 bases, in that order; junction bases with no gene match: 9. This CDR3 region has 15 residues. Germline lookup yields CDR1 SNHLY and CDR2 FYNNEI. The CDR3 sequence: CASTSRQGVNQPQHF. Here the CDR3 DNA reads TGTGCCAGCACCTCAAGACAGGGTGTCAATCAGCCCCAGCATTTT.

The chain recombines TRBV5-4 with TRBJ1-2; no clear D. CDR1 is SGHNT and CDR2 is YYREEE in the germline V gene (reference sequence). The CDR3 extends over 12 amino acids. Trimming stripped 4 bases from V and 0 bases from J, with 4 bases between. The CDR3, as DNA: TGTGCCAGCAGCCTACCTAACTATGGCTACACCTTC. Amino acids: CASSLPNYGYTF.

This chain uses TRBV19 with TRBJ1-1; unclear D gene. The V and J ends lost 7 bases and 1 base respectively, with 7 bases between them. This CDR3 region has 12 residues. Germline CDR1 and CDR2: LNHDA and SQIVND (reference sequence). In nucleotides, the CDR3 is TGTGCCAGTACGTCGGAGAACACTGAAGCTTTCTTT. It translates to CASTSENTEAFF.

The genes are TRBV15 and TRBJ2-7; D possibly corresponds to TRBD1 (6 bases). The ends were cut back, 4 bases at V and 3 bases at J, with 13 bases in the middle. This CDR3 is 14 amino acids long. The germline gives CDR1 LNHNV, CDR2 YYDKDF (reference sequence). CDR3 sequence: CATSKGLRGYEQYF. CDR3 nucleotides: TGTGCCACCAGCAAAGGTCTCAGGGGCTACGAGCAGTACTTC.

This rearrangement joins TRBV6-6 to TRBJ1-6, with D hard to call. Trimming shortened V by 8 bases and J by 7 bases, and 15 bases separated the two germline ends. This CDR3 is built from 14 residues. The germline CDR1 and CDR2 sequences are MNHNY and SVGAGI (reference sequence). This chain's CDR3 is CASSFGEVNSPLHF. In nucleotides, the CDR3 is TGTGCCAGCTCATTTGGGGAAGTAAATTCACCCCTCCACTTT.